One sample yielded the 14 T cell receptor beta chains listed below, sequenced in a study of cytomegalovirus exposure and HLA in healthy donors. TCRdb's table, derived via immunoSEQ multiplex PCR, lists solely in-frame clones and lacks some. Of roughly 120,000 clones in the sample, about nine tenths were seen once. Sequencing was performed on PBMCs. Receptors were obtained from a woman aged 18 to 35 in good health and CMV-seronegative.

This chain joins TRBV9 and TRBJ2-5; 13 bases agree with TRBD2. Per germline, CDR1 SGDLS and CDR2 YYNGEE. Losses at the gene ends were 3 bases for V and 5 bases for J; bases not matched to a gene: 7. This CDR3 is 16 amino acids long. CDR3 sequence: CASSGTSGGADETQYF. The CDR3 DNA is TGTGCCAGCAGCGGTACTAGCGGGGGGGCCGATGAGACCCAGTACTTC.

The chain combines TRBV5-1 with TRBJ2-1; D is unclear. The CDR3 loop spans 16 amino acids. V shed 0 bases and J shed 9 bases, with 19 bases lying between them. Looked up from germline, CDR1 is SGHRS and CDR2 is YFSETQ. The CDR3 region has the DNA TGCGCCAGCAGCTTGGCCGGTGTGCTTGATAGTATTGAGCAGTTCTTC. It encodes CASSLAGVLDSIEQFF.

V and J are TRBV7-2 and TRBJ2-2; the D is unclear. Trimming shortened V by 10 bases and J by 6 bases, and 21 bases separated the two germline ends. This CDR3 has 15 amino acids. Germline V gives CDR1 SGHTA, CDR2 FQGNSA. The CDR3 here is CATSRPGSEAGELFF. Here the CDR3 DNA reads TGTGCCACCTCACGACCAGGTTCGGAAGCCGGGGAGCTGTTTTTT.

About this clone: The junction and the germline gene differ at one end; a read error may be behind it. The chain links TRBV7-9 to TRBJ1-1; unclear D gene. This CDR3 is built from 11 residues. Germline CDR1 reads SEHNR; CDR2 reads FQNEAQ (reference sequence). The DNA of the CDR3 is TGTGCCAGCAGCAGAGAGGACCCCGGGGTTTTT. It translates to CASSREDPGVF. Complete variable domain (other parts from reference TRBV7-9 and TRBJ1-1): DTGVSQNPRHKITKRGQNVTFRCDPISEHNRLYWYRQTLGQGPEFLTYFQNEAQLEKSRLLSDRFSAERPKGSFSTLEIQRTEQGDSAMYLCASSREDPGVFGQGTRLTVV.

The chain recombines TRBV6-5 with TRBJ1-1, with D possibly being TRBD1 (5 bases). Per germline, CDR1 MNHEY and CDR2 SVGAGI. The CDR3 loop spans 15 amino acids. Trimming pared 6 bases from V and 4 bases from J, leaving 18 bases between. CDR3 in amino acids: CASRPQGRAATEAFF. Here the CDR3 DNA reads TGTGCCAGCAGGCCCCAGGGCAGGGCTGCCACTGAAGCTTTCTTT.

The chain carries TRBV5-4 and TRBJ2-5; perhaps TRBD1 as D (6 bases). Germline V CDR1 and CDR2: SGHNT, YYREEE (reference sequence). V lost 4 bases to trimming and J lost 0 bases, with 7 bases between them. This CDR3 has 13 amino acids. The CDR3 region has the DNA TGTGCCAGCAGCCGGACAGACCAAGAGACCCAGTACTTC. It codes for CASSRTDQETQYF.

This rearrangement joins TRBV6-5 to TRBJ1-4; TRBD1 is a possible D gene (6 bases). Germline CDR1 is MNHEY and CDR2 is SVGAGI. V lost 0 bases to trimming and J lost 4 bases, with 6 bases between them. This CDR3 is 14 amino acids long. The chain's CDR3 is CASSYSGGNEKLFF. CDR3 nucleotides: TGTGCCAGCAGTTACTCAGGGGGTAATGAAAAACTGTTTTTT.

The rearrangement uses TRBV18 and TRBJ2-2, with D uncertain. The CDR3 length is 16 residues. Germline assignment: CDR1 KGHSH and CDR2 LQKENI. The V end was cut by 3 bases, the J end by 7 bases, with 18 bases between. In DNA, the CDR3 is TGTGCCAGCTCACCTACGACTCACCCTTTGGTCGGGGAGCTGTTTTTT. Translated: CASSPTTHPLVGELFF.

This chain connects TRBV19 to TRBJ1-1; maybe TRBD1 (5 bases). The CDR3 is 14 amino acids. V was cut by 3 bases and J by 4 bases, with 12 bases left in between. Germline lookup yields CDR1 LNHDA and CDR2 SQIVND (reference sequence). This CDR3 reads CASSIRQGFTEAFF. The CDR3 nucleotides read TGTGCCAGTAGTATTCGCCAGGGTTTCACTGAAGCTTTCTTT.

The V gene is TRBV30, the J gene TRBJ2-5, with a tentative D call TRBD1 (6 bases). V dropped 0 bases and J dropped 4 bases, with 15 bases sitting between them. CDR1 is GTSNPN and CDR2 is SVGIG in the germline V gene (reference sequence). CDR3 length: 15 amino acids. Here the CDR3 reads CAWSVRGGPGETQYF. The DNA for the CDR3 is TGTGCCTGGAGTGTACGTGGGGGCCCGGGAGAGACCCAGTACTTC. The whole variable domain, filled in from reference TRBV30 and TRBJ2-5, reads SQTIHQWPATLVQPVGSPLSLECTVEGTSNPNLYWYRQAAGRGLQLLFYSVGIGQISSEVPQNLSASRPQDRQFILSSKKLLLSDSGFYLCAWSVRGGPGETQYFGPGTRLLVL.

This clone showed up just a few times. This rearrangement joins TRBV11-2 to TRBJ2-2, with a tentative D call TRBD2 (6 bases). Trimming shortened V by 3 bases and J by 5 bases, and 7 bases separated the two germline ends. This CDR3 has 13 amino acids. Germline V CDR1 and CDR2: SGHAT, FQNNGV. The CDR3 spells CASSFAGTGELFF. DNA for the CDR3: TGTGCCAGCAGCTTCGCGGGGACCGGGGAGCTGTTTTTT.

The chain carries TRBV30 and TRBJ2-2, with D tentatively TRBD1 (6 bases). This CDR3 is 15 amino acids long. Germline CDR1 reads GTSNPN; CDR2 reads SVGIG (reference sequence). With 2 bases removed from V and 3 bases from J, the gap between germline ends came to 13 bases. The DNA for the CDR3 is TGTGCCTGGAGTTGGTGGGGGCGGGACACCGGGGAGCTGTTTTTT. Its protein is CAWSWWGRDTGELFF. Supplemented by reference TRBV30 and TRBJ2-2, the full variable domain reads SQTIHQWPATLVQPVGSPLSLECTVEGTSNPNLYWYRQAAGRGLQLLFYSVGIGQISSEVPQNLSASRPQDRQFILSSKKLLLSDSGFYLCAWSWWGRDTGELFFGEGSRLTVL.

V usage is TRBV6-6 and J usage is TRBJ2-5, with D hard to call. The V end lost 2 bases, the J end lost 5 bases, and 3 bases lay between the germline ends. The germline CDR1 and CDR2 sequences are MNHNY and SVGAGI (reference sequence). The CDR3 loop spans 11 amino acids. The CDR3 here is CASSYRETQYF. The CDR3 DNA is TGTGCCAGCAGTTACCGGGAGACCCAGTACTTC.

V gene TRBV18 combines with J gene TRBJ1-6, with 7 bases matching TRBD1. The germline gives CDR1 KGHSH, CDR2 LQKENI. With V trimmed by 3 bases and J by 0 bases, 8 bases remained unmatched. CDR3 length: 18 amino acids. Here the CDR3 DNA reads TGTGCCAGCTCACCTAGAGGGACAGTGAGCTCCTATAATTCACCCCTCCACTTT. Its protein product is CASSPRGTVSSYNSPLHF.